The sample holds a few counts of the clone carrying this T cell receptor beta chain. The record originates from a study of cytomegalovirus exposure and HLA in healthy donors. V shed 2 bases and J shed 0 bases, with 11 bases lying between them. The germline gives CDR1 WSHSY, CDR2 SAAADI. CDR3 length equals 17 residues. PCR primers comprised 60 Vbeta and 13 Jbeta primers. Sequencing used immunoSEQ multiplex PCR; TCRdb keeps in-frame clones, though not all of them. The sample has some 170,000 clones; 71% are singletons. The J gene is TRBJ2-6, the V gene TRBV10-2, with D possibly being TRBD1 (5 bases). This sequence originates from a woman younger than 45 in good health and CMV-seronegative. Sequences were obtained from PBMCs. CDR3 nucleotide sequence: TGCGCCAGCAGTGAGGAGTGGGGCGGCTCTGGGGCCAACGTCCTGACTTTC. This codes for CASSEEWGGSGANVLTF.